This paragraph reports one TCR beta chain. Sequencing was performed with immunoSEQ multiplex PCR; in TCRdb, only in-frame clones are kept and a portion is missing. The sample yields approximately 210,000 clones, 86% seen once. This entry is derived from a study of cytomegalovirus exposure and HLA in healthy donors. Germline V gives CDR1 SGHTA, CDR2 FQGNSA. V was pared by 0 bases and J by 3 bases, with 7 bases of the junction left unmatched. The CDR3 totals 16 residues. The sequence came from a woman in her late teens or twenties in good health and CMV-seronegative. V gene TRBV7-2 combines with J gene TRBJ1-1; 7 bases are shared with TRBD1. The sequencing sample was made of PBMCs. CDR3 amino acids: CASSLAGGGRHTEAFF. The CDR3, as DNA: TGTGCCAGCAGCTTAGCAGGGGGCGGGCGTCACACTGAAGCTTTCTTT. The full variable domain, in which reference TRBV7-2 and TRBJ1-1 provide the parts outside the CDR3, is GAGVSQSPSNKVTEKGKDVELRCDPISGHTALYWYRQSLGQGLEFLIYFQGNSAPDKSGLPSDRFSAERTGGSVSTLTIQRTQQEDSAVYLCASSLAGGGRHTEAFFGQGTRLTVV.